This T cell receptor (beta chain) was observed in a study of OX40 agonist ivuxolimab in advanced cancers. The overall study: Hepatocellular carcinoma, melanoma, renal cell or head and neck cancer was diagnosed in the dose-escalation patients. A male proportion of about 84% was recorded, with mean age about 54 years and range roughly 23 to 85.

Broader study findings: The study found that CD8+ T cells averaged more expanded clones than CD4+. At 0.1 to 3.0 mg/kg, CD4+ and CD8+ blood T cells expanded clonally by week 6.

Deletions cut 2 bases from V and 6 bases from J, with 9 bases between. Germline CDR1 reads SGHDT; CDR2 reads YYEEEE. CDR3 size: 13 residues. With regard to this clone: Its antigen is unknown.

Clones were read by immunoSEQ multiplex PCR, and TCRdb kept only the in-frame ones, dropping some. The data show 85,000 or so clones, 70% to 90% seen once. The chain joins TRBV5-6 to TRBJ2-1, with D possibly called TRBD1 or TRBD2 (5 bases each). The receptor was derived from an adult with an advanced solid tumor such as melanoma, head and neck, liver or kidney cancer. This specimen consisted of CD4+ or CD8+ T cells sorted from blood, obtained in a trial of the OX40 agonist ivuxolimab. The CDR3 DNA sequence: TGTGCCAGCAGCTTCTTGAGGGGCAATGAGCAGTTCTTC. It yields the protein CASSFLRGNEQFF.